This TCR beta chain was captured by sequencing in a study of vaccination effects on CD4 cells after COVID-19. This CDR3 region has 13 residues. Germline V gene data show CDR1 as LNHDA and CDR2 as SQIVND (reference sequence). V lost 8 bases to trimming and J lost 6 bases, with 14 bases between them. In this sample, this clone turned up a few times. Its antigen is not known. Profiled with immunoSEQ multiplex PCR; TCRdb holds only in-frame clones, not every one. The data contain approximately 74,000 clones, around 69% of them seen just once; the ten biggest clones take up about 2%. Upon completion of around eleven days in culture, CD4+ T cells were isolated. Subjects were given two BNT162b2 or mRNA-1273 vaccine doses.

The TCR originated in a human donor who received a COVID-19 vaccine. The sample was CD4+ T cells from PBMCs cultured without peptide, taken after COVID-19 vaccination. The chain has TRBV19 and TRBJ1-5, with D possibly being TRBD1 (5 bases). The CDR3 DNA reads as TGTGCCAGTGAGGGGCGGCAGGCTCAGCCCCAGCATTTT. It codes for CASEGRQAQPQHF.